The rows below give T cell receptor beta chains drawn from one sample of a study of control samples from healthy donors and cancer patients. Libraries were prepared by immunoSEQ multiplex PCR; TCRdb keeps only in-frame clonotypes and omits some of them. The table lists fewer than 120,000 clones, 88% of them singletons, with 3.7% in the top ten. Sequencing input: PBMCs. These receptors were taken from a woman in her sixties or seventies with lung cancer. The CDR3 runs from the conserved cysteine through the conserved F or W. Clone size is given for some rows only: seen once, a few or many times, or a class if the clone is expanded.

V: TRBV25-1; size: -; CDR3: CASSDSGGRSYGYTF
V: TRBV14; size: -; CDR3: CASSPPGGYNEQFF
V: TRBV7-3; size: -; CDR3: CASSSRGITDTQYF
V: TRBV19; size: -; CDR3: CARFPWLPTLSGNTIYF
V: TRBV5-1; size: -; CDR3: CASSLVGTGLATEAFF
V: TRBV5-4; size: -; CDR3: CASSLPGLGTQYF
V: TRBV6-1; size: -; CDR3: CASSEALGPDTQYF
V: TRBV7-2; size: -; CDR3: CASSLADSRETQYF
V: TRBV15; size: -; CDR3: CATSRANLGNEKLFF
V: TRBV5-5; size: -; CDR3: CASSLRDLQGYGYTF
V: TRBV7-2; size: few; CDR3: CASSSQAGDETQYF
V: TRBV7-2; size: -; CDR3: CASSYTGDLNYGYTF
V: TRBV30; size: -; CDR3: CAWSVGGRQFF
V: TRBV2; size: -; CDR3: CASRGDRHGNTIYF
V: TRBV19; size: -; CDR3: CASSKEYDGNYGYTF
V: TRBV6-5; size: few; CDR3: CASSQGAERRYGYTF
V: TRBV27; size: -; CDR3: CASSPRQGNQPQHF
V: TRBV25-1; size: -; CDR3: CASSDWRGGNNEKLFF
V: TRBV24-1; size: -; CDR3: CATSDRAGTSGNYNEQFF
V: TRBV29-1; size: -; CDR3: CSVEWGGSSGNTIYF
V: TRBV5-4; size: -; CDR3: CASSPRLAGQTTDTQYF
V: TRBV5-1; size: few; CDR3: CASSLAGEQMGYTF
V: TRBV6-2/TRBV6-3; size: once; CDR3: CASSYPRPTQDTQYF
V: TRBV4-2; size: -; CDR3: CASSRDLNYGYTF
V: TRBV28; size: -; CDR3: CASSGEVTDTQYF
V: TRBV10-3; size: -; CDR3: CAISEADRGRYEQYF
V: TRBV6-1; size: few; CDR3: CASSDRGPNGYTF
V: TRBV6-5; size: -; CDR3: CASRGDLMAGTQYF
V: TRBV27; size: -; CDR3: CASSPGTGPTSYNEQFF
V: TRBV5-1; size: -; CDR3: CASSFGTSGRRMADTQYF
V: TRBV7-2; size: -; CDR3: CASSLASGRYNEQFF
V: TRBV6-5; size: -; CDR3: CASGGQGATEAFF
V: TRBV2; size: -; CDR3: CASRPGQSGNTIYF
V: TRBV27; size: once; CDR3: CASSLDGSSYNEQFF
V: TRBV4-1; size: -; CDR3: CASSVRVVWGQGDTGELFF
V: TRBV27; size: -; CDR3: CASSLQGELAGVHEQYF
V: TRBV7-3; size: few; CDR3: CASSQTGLVPTGELFF
V: TRBV4-2; size: few; CDR3: CASSQGHNTGELFF
V: TRBV9; size: -; CDR3: CASSVAGGSYNEQFF
V: TRBV19; size: -; CDR3: CASRDGGGYQPQHF
V: TRBV5-1; size: -; CDR3: CATSQSGGSGNTIYF
V: TRBV2; size: -; CDR3: CASSGQPREPQHF
V: TRBV5-1; size: -; CDR3: CASSLTQDGYTF
V: TRBV11-2; size: -; CDR3: CASSPTSGRRETQYF
V: TRBV7-2; size: -; CDR3: CASSLDRAQYF
V: TRBV4-1; size: -; CDR3: CASSQEVSLNYGYTF
V: TRBV10-1; size: -; CDR3: CASSEHRIYNEQFF
V: TRBV19; size: -; CDR3: CASSADGPNQPQHF
V: TRBV3-1/TRBV3-2; size: few; CDR3: CASSQEAGWNSGGPYNEQFF